The rows below give T cell receptor beta chains drawn from one sample of a study of blood T cell repertoires in COVID-19. The assay was immunoSEQ multiplex PCR, and TCRdb's table has in-frame clones only and misses some. The data contain around 250,000 clones, roughly nine tenths of them singletons. The sequencing input was peripheral blood. The receptors derive from a man aged 18-30 years with active or convalescent COVID-19. Both conserved end residues are part of each CDR3. D genes are given only for firm matches. Not all rows give a size; the values are once, few, many and, for expanded clones, a class.

TRBV7-9,-,-,TRBJ1-6,CASSLELGTRSPLHF,TGTGCCAGCAGCTTAGAGCTGGGGACACGATCACCCCTCCACTTT
TRBV27,-,TRBD2,TRBJ2-1,CASSHRARTSGVGEQFF,TGTGCCAGCAGTCACCGGGCCAGGACTAGCGGGGTCGGTGAGCAGTTCTTC
TRBV27,-,TRBD2,TRBJ2-7,CASSSGGAGSRGSLEEQYF,TGTGCCAGCAGCTCGGGGGGGGCAGGGTCTCGCGGGAGCTTGGAGGAGCAGTACTTC
TRBV7-9,-,-,TRBJ2-5,CASSLALGEETQYF,TGTGCCAGCAGCTTAGCGCTCGGAGAAGAGACCCAGTACTTC
TRBV6-5,once,TRBD1,TRBJ1-2,CASSTGQGGEYTF,TGTGCCAGCAGCACCGGACAGGGAGGGGAGTACACCTTC
TRBV7-2,-,-,TRBJ2-2,CASSLEGVTGELFF,TGTGCCAGCAGCTTAGAGGGAGTCACCGGGGAGCTGTTTTTT
TRBV28,-,-,TRBJ1-1,CASRTDRRGEAFF,TGTGCCAGCAGAACGGACCGGCGAGGGGAAGCTTTCTTT
TRBV6-2/TRBV6-3,-,TRBD2,TRBJ2-1,CASSYRGTSPYNEQFF,TGTGCCAGCAGTTACCGCGGGACTAGTCCCTACAATGAGCAGTTCTTC
TRBV7-9,-,TRBD1,TRBJ1-2,CASSPDRDGYTF,TGTGCCAGCAGCCCGGACAGGGATGGCTACACCTTC
TRBV19,few,-,TRBJ1-4,CASSMKSGRNEKLFF,TGTGCCAGTAGTATGAAGTCTGGGCGAAATGAAAAACTGTTTTTT
TRBV29-1,-,-,TRBJ1-1,CSVSIRLNTEAFF,TGCAGCGTTTCAATCAGGTTGAACACTGAAGCTTTCTTT
TRBV6-5,-,-,TRBJ1-1,CASTAAGTEAFF,TGTGCCAGCACCGCCGCAGGGACTGAAGCTTTCTTT
TRBV5-1,-,-,TRBJ2-2,CASSWDLRELFF,TGCGCCAGCAGCTGGGACTTAAGGGAGCTGTTTTTT
TRBV5-6,-,-,TRBJ2-1,CASSLSSSWEQFF,TGTGCCAGCAGCTTGTCGTCTAGCTGGGAGCAGTTCTTC
TRBV19,-,TRBD1,TRBJ2-1,CASLSGGEASYNEQFF,TGTGCCAGTCTTTCAGGGGGAGAGGCTTCCTACAATGAGCAGTTCTTC
TRBV29-1,-,-,TRBJ2-5,CSLGDSNLGETQYF,TGCAGCCTAGGAGACAGTAACCTTGGGGAGACCCAGTACTTC
TRBV30,-,TRBD1,TRBJ1-2,CAWSFWDRTTF,TGTGCCTGGAGTTTTTGGGACAGAACCACCTTC
TRBV7-9,-,-,TRBJ2-3,CASSLLGSTSTDTQYF,TGTGCCAGCAGCTTATTAGGGAGCACTAGCACAGATACGCAGTATTTT
TRBV28,-,TRBD1,TRBJ1-5,CASRSSQGGFGNQPQHF,TGTGCCAGCAGGAGTTCCCAGGGGGGTTTCGGGAATCAGCCCCAGCATTTT
TRBV5-4,-,TRBD2,TRBJ2-7,CASSFSGSYEQYF,TGTGCCAGCAGCTTTAGCGGGAGCTACGAGCAGTACTTC
TRBV19,-,TRBD1,TRBJ2-7,CASSDRVTHEQYF,TGTGCCAGTAGCGACAGGGTAACCCACGAGCAGTACTTC
TRBV5-1,-,-,TRBJ2-5,CASTRTEQETQYF,TGCGCCAGCACCAGGACAGAGCAAGAGACCCAGTACTTC
TRBV6-1,-,-,TRBJ2-3,CASSERQGRADTQYF,TGTGCCAGCAGTGAACGACAGGGGAGGGCAGATACGCAGTATTTT
TRBV18,-,-,TRBJ2-6,CASSPDRAGANVLTF,TGTGCCAGCTCACCCGACAGAGCTGGGGCCAACGTCCTGACTTTC
TRBV15,-,-,TRBJ1-5,CATSRDYDTSDPQHF,TGTGCCACCAGCAGAGATTATGACACCTCAGATCCCCAGCATTTT
TRBV30,-,-,TRBJ1-2,CALSGGGYTF,TGTGCACTCTCGGGAGGCGGCTACACCTTC